The 17 T cell receptor beta chains below were found in one sample sequenced in a study of CD8+ T cells in alopecia areata. RNA was extracted and reverse transcribed into cDNA as the sequencing template. The assay was immunoSEQ multiplex PCR, and TCRdb's table has in-frame clones only and misses some. This sample has about 270,000 clones, with approximately 60% found just once. Sample treatment: oral pan-JAK inhibitor, 5-10 mg twice daily. Here the sequenced sample was CD4+ T cells sorted from blood, taken around week 54, from a patient treated with tofacitinib. The source is a human donor with alopecia areata.

The rearrangement uses TRBV9 and TRBJ1-1, with D unresolved. The CDR3 contains 14 residues. V was cut by 0 bases and J by 7 bases, with 13 bases left in between. Germline-derived CDR1 and CDR2 are SGDLS and YYNGEE. The CDR3 reads CASSVAGVAVEAFF. CDR3 bases: TGTGCCAGCAGCGTAGCTGGGGTGGCCGTTGAAGCTTTCTTT.

J is TRBJ2-3 and V is TRBV7-6, with D tentatively TRBD1 (5 bases). Per the germline V gene, CDR1 is SGHVS and CDR2 is FNYEAQ. V lost 1 base and J 6 bases, leaving 5 bases between the germline ends. The CDR3 has 12 amino acids. CDR3 in DNA: TGTGCCAGCAGCTTAGACAGGGATACGCAGTATTTT. It codes for CASSLDRDTQYF.

The CDR3, as DNA: TGCGCCAGCAGCTTGGAACTAGCGGCCAAAAACATTCAGTACTTC. It translates to CASSLELAAKNIQYF. This chain connects TRBV5-1 to TRBJ2-4; 7 nucleotides match TRBD2. The CDR3 contains 15 residues. V trimming: 0 bases; J trimming: 1 base; junction bases outside the gene matches: 1. Per the germline V gene, CDR1 is SGHRS and CDR2 is YFSETQ.

V is TRBV19 and J is TRBJ1-5, with D perhaps matching TRBD1 (5 bases). The ends were cut back, 5 bases at V and 11 bases at J, with 13 bases in the middle. Germline V CDR1 and CDR2: LNHDA, SQIVND (reference sequence). This CDR3 has 12 residues. CDR3 sequence: CASSARDWAQHF. The DNA of the CDR3 is TGTGCCAGTAGTGCCCGGGACTGGGCCCAGCATTTT.

The chain recombines TRBV9 with TRBJ2-1; 9 bases are a match to TRBD2. This CDR3 spans 15 amino acids. The germline CDR1 and CDR2 sequences are SGDLS and YYNGEE. The ends lost 1 base at V and 5 bases at J; junction bases unmatched: 4. The CDR3 DNA is TGTGCCAGCAGCGTACGAGCGGGGGGCAACAATGAGCAGTTCTTC. Its protein is CASSVRAGGNNEQFF.

V usage is TRBV27 and J usage is TRBJ1-2; maybe TRBD1 (5 bases). The germline gives CDR1 MNHEY, CDR2 SMNVEV (reference sequence). The CDR3 has 18 amino acids. V lost 4 bases and J lost 4, with 25 bases in between. The chain's CDR3 is CASSSHRDRGGTSYGYTF. The CDR3 nucleotides read TGTGCCAGCAGTTCCCACCGGGACCGCGGGGGAACAAGCTATGGCTACACCTTC.

This sequence joins TRBV6-1 and TRBJ1-5; D is unresolved. Germline assignment: CDR1 MNHNS and CDR2 SASEGT. The CDR3 is 14 amino acids. Trimming removed 7 bases at V and 2 bases at J, with 12 bases between. The CDR3 nucleotides are TGTGCCAGCAAACCCGGCCTGGGCAATCAGCCCCAGCATTTT. Translated: CASKPGLGNQPQHF.

The CDR3 loop is CASSLVPSETQYF. CDR3 DNA sequence: TGTGCCAGCAGCTTAGTTCCTTCCGAGACCCAGTACTTC. The genes are TRBV7-2 and TRBJ2-5; D unclear. The germline gives CDR1 SGHTA, CDR2 FQGNSA. The V and J ends lost 1 base and 5 bases respectively, with 8 bases between them. CDR3 length: 13 amino acids.

In the case of this clone: Other DNA sequences in this sample translate to the same CDR3. The chain joins TRBV9 to TRBJ2-5; 8 bases fit TRBD1. The CDR3 sequence is 14 residues long. The V gene's germline CDR1 is SGDLS and CDR2 YYNGEE. The V gene end was trimmed by 0 bases and the J gene end by 2 bases; junction bases not matched to a gene: 0. The CDR3 nucleotides are TGTGCCAGCAGCGTAGGGACAGGGCAAGAGACCCAGTACTTC. This encodes CASSVGTGQETQYF.

The V gene is TRBV7-9, the J gene TRBJ2-7; TRBD2 might be the D (5 bases). Trimming removed 5 bases from V and 4 bases from J, with 12 bases in between. CDR1 and CDR2 (germline): SEHNR, FQNEAQ (reference sequence). The CDR3 totals 13 residues. In nucleotides, the CDR3 is TGTGCCAGCAGCCCCTCGGGGATTTACGAGCAGTACTTC. Translated, it gives CASSPSGIYEQYF.

The chain uses TRBV29-1 and TRBJ1-2; D possibly corresponds to TRBD1 (5 bases). The CDR3 is made up of 12 amino acids. V was shortened by 4 bases and J by 5 bases, with 11 bases between the two germline ends. Germline V lookup: CDR1 SQVTM, CDR2 ANQGSEA. CDR3 in DNA: TGCAGCGTTGGTGGGACGCCTTATGGCTACACCTTC. This codes for CSVGGTPYGYTF.

This chain connects TRBV4-1 to TRBJ1-4; D is possibly TRBD1 (6 bases). From germline, CDR1 is MGHRA and CDR2 YSYEKL. V lost 1 base and J lost 0, with 15 bases in between. The CDR3 length is 18 residues. Written as DNA, the CDR3 is TGCGCCAGCAGCCAAGGTCGGTGGCAGGGGCCAACTAATGAAAAACTGTTTTTT. Translated, it gives CASSQGRWQGPTNEKLFF.

This clone was recorded a few times. The V and J genes are TRBV10-3 and TRBJ1-2; D gene uncertain. Trimming stripped 3 bases from V and 4 bases from J, with 12 bases between. Per the germline V gene, CDR1 is ENHRY and CDR2 is SYGVKD. This CDR3 region has 14 residues. The CDR3 protein is CAISEVGSTYGYTF. DNA of the CDR3: TGTGCCATCAGTGAAGTTGGCAGTACCTATGGCTACACCTTC.

This rearrangement joins TRBV5-1 to TRBJ2-7, with D possibly being TRBD2 (6 bases). The germline gives CDR1 SGHRS, CDR2 YFSETQ. This CDR3 is 12 amino acids long. V lost 6 bases and J lost 5, with 12 bases in between. CDR3 nucleotides: TGCGCCAGCACCAATGGAGGGGACGAGCAGTACTTC. The encoded protein is CASTNGGDEQYF.

The chain combines TRBV5-1 with TRBJ2-3, with D perhaps matching TRBD2 (6 bases). V was trimmed by 0 bases and J by 0 bases, leaving 11 bases between them. Germline-derived CDR1 and CDR2 are SGHRS and YFSETQ. CDR3 length equals 16 residues. The CDR3 DNA reads TGCGCCAGCAGCTTGGACTCCGGGACTAGCACAGATACGCAGTATTTT. Its protein product is CASSLDSGTSTDTQYF.

As concerns this clone: Different DNA sequences within this sample yield the same CDR3. This chain uses TRBV29-1 with TRBJ1-5; the match to TRBD1 covers 8 bases. V shed 6 bases and J 5 bases; nucleotides not matched to a gene: 3. Germline values: CDR1 SQVTM, CDR2 ANQGSEA. CDR3 size: 12 residues. DNA of the CDR3: TGCAGCGTCGGACAGGGAGATCAGCCCCAGCATTTT. It yields the protein CSVGQGDQPQHF.

This clone came up a few times. This chain joins TRBV4-2 and TRBJ1-6; D is unclear. The CDR3 sequence is 17 residues long. V shed 3 bases and J shed 5 bases, with 17 bases lying between them. Looked up from germline, CDR1 is LGHNA and CDR2 is YNFKEQ. The CDR3 bases are TGTGCCAGCAGCCATCGGCCCATCCGGGAAAATAATTCACCCCTCCACTTT. Its translation is CASSHRPIRENNSPLHF.